This T cell receptor (beta chain) was observed in a study of OX40 agonist ivuxolimab in advanced cancers. General study results and limits: Some nonresponders also had low normalized T-cell clonal expansion.

As regards this clone: The antigen remains unidentified.

Repertoires were generated with immunoSEQ multiplex PCR, while TCRdb's copy carries only in-frame clones and drops some. The sample lists some 46,000 clones; approximately 86% were seen once. The source is an adult with an advanced solid tumor such as melanoma, head and neck, liver or kidney cancer. The sample was CD4+ or CD8+ T cells sorted from blood, taken in a trial of the OX40 agonist ivuxolimab.

CDR3 DNA sequence: TGTGCCAGCAGCTTACGTTACGGGGGTGAGAACACTGAAGCTTTCTTT. Translating gives CASSLRYGGENTEAFF. The chain carries TRBV7-9 and TRBJ1-1, with D perhaps TRBD1 (5 bases). Deletions cut 2 bases from V and 1 base from J, with 14 bases between. There are 16 residues in the CDR3. Per germline, CDR1 SEHNR and CDR2 FQNEAQ (reference sequence). The full variable domain, in which reference TRBV7-9 and TRBJ1-1 provide the parts outside the CDR3, is DTGVSQNPRHKITKRGQNVTFRCDPISEHNRLYWYRQTLGQGPEFLTYFQNEAQLEKSRLLSDRFSAERPKGSFSTLEIQRTEQGDSAMYLCASSLRYGGENTEAFFGQGTRLTVV.